This T cell receptor (beta chain) comes out of a study of blood T cells in healthy people across ages (dated by TCRdb to the mid-2010s). With regard to the full study: In model experiments, roughly one uniquely barcoded TCR beta cDNA molecule per two T cells was captured by template switching. Using deep sequencing normalized with unique cDNA molecular identifiers, the study measured how TCR beta repertoire diversity changes with age. Two additional independent replicas of 1 million unique cDNA reads from the same blood draw were analyzed for two donors (one aged 18 to 30 and one aged 80 or older). Donors of different ages were randomly distributed across sequencing lanes to avoid experimental bias. Donors were grouped into four age groups: young (average 16 years), middle-aged (39), aged (62) and long-lived (roughly 80).

Beyond this particular receptor, the publication reports: Estimates of total diversity based on one million sequenced T cells were regarded as lower bounds and as underestimates. The long-lived group showed more naive CD4+ T cells, fewer expanded clones and increased TCR diversity than the aged group, suggesting age selection. Observed TCR beta diversity correlated strongly with the percentage of naive T cells measured by flow cytometry. Bulk unsorted PBMC profiling prevented conclusive comparison of naive and antigen-experienced compartments. Because the CMV infection status of the donors was unknown, age-related changes in expanded clonotypes may potentially have been confounded. As age increased, observed TCR beta diversity per million T cells dropped in a roughly linear way, and a significant reduction was already evident by age about 36.

The donors were a few dozen Caucasian individuals from Russia, aged roughly 6 to 90 years, who were systemically healthy. About 10 milliliters of peripheral blood were drawn from each donor into EDTA-treated Vacutainer tubes. Ficoll-Paque density-gradient centrifugation was used to isolate PBMCs, with at least 6.5 million obtained per sample. Trizol reagent was used to extract total RNA from the PBMCs, yielding at least 6 micrograms per sample. Naive CD45RAhigh/CD27high T cell percentages were measured by flow cytometry on a PBMC aliquot from every donor. As encoded in the germline V gene, CDR1 is LGHNA while CDR2 is YSLEER. The V end loses 0 bases and the J end loses 0 bases, and a stretch of 8 bases separates them. Including cysteine and phenylalanine, the CDR3 has 15 amino acids. The retained sequence is limited to the CDR3, 45 bases, with the frame set at the first base. The library was made by 5' RACE. A second PCR of roughly 7 to 11 cycles was performed with a sample-barcoded 5' primer and a J-beta primer mix. Each TCR beta cDNA molecule received a unique molecular identifier from a template-switch 5' adaptor carrying 12 random nucleotides. Each sample yielded at least 3 million CDR3-containing paired-end reads. First-strand cDNA synthesis was performed from all RNA using the Mint cDNA synthesis kit, with priming by a TRBC-specific oligonucleotide. Following uracil-DNA glycosylase treatment, a first 18-cycle PCR with universal primers M1SS and BC2_uni_R was performed on all cDNA. The original methods were these. Normalization of each sample was performed by random selection of 1 million high-quality reads, each carrying a distinct molecular identifier. Instead of being binned into consensus sequences, reads that shared molecular identifiers were thrown out. MiTCR, with a Q25 quality threshold and the strictest error-elimination algorithm, was used for CDR3 identification, clonotype clustering and error correction. A nonparametric unseen species model using Euler transformation provided a lower-bound estimate of total TCR beta diversity. TCRdb reran the public reads through fastp at Q25 and MiXCR, keeping productive beta chains. Each entry is one CDR3 protein sequence, shown with its most common DNA and genes. TCRdb's processing, not the study's, gives the V and J calls here. Across this sample there are around 1,800,000 distinct CDR3 sequences, with about 39% seen only once. The ten biggest clones cover 23% of the sample.

This clonotype was seen a few times. There is no known antigen for this receptor. No much larger clone is present one base from it, and per-base qualities are unavailable. Here the chain combines TRBV4-3 and TRBJ1-2, with a weak D call of TRBD1 (5 bases match). The material sequenced was blood. This TCR was sampled from a human donor in good health. The CDR3 loop reads CASSQEDTPNYGYTF. Read as DNA, the sequence is TGCGCCAGCAGCCAAGAGGACACCCCTAACTATGGCTACACCTTC.